Listed below are T cell receptor beta chains from one sample, sequenced in a study of control samples from healthy donors and cancer patients. Sequencing was performed with immunoSEQ multiplex PCR; in TCRdb, only in-frame clones are kept and a portion is missing. The sample shows some 28,000 clones, around nine tenths of them seen only once. The specimen was PBMCs. The receptors stem from a woman in her thirties or forties with lung cancer. Both conserved end residues are part of each CDR3. Each record gives: clone size, J gene, D gene, V gene, CDR3 protein, CDR3 DNA. The D gene is left open where the match is weak. Clone sizes are given selectively: once, few, many, or a class where the clone is expanded.

>-|TRBJ2-2|TRBD2|TRBV7-3
CASSPGLAGTGELFF
TGTGCCAGCAGCCCCGGACTAGCGGGAACCGGGGAGCTGTTTTTT
>once|TRBJ2-7|-|TRBV28
CASISPQYF
TGTGCCAGCATCTCCCCGCAGTACTTC
>few|TRBJ1-1|TRBD1|TRBV28
CASSKDREWDTEAFF
TGTGCCAGCAGTAAAGACAGGGAATGGGACACTGAAGCTTTCTTT
>-|TRBJ2-7|-|TRBV6-2/TRBV6-3
CASSYSSFGRNSYEQYF
TGTGCCAGCAGTTACTCATCGTTTGGGAGAAATTCCTACGAGCAGTACTTC
>-|TRBJ2-5|TRBD1|TRBV24-1
CATSERGTGGYRETQYF
TGTGCCACCAGCGAACGAGGGACAGGGGGATATCGAGAGACCCAGTACTTC
>-|TRBJ1-1|-|TRBV7-2
CASSSPGQNTEAFF
TGTGCCAGCAGCTCGCCGGGACAGAACACTGAAGCTTTCTTT
>-|TRBJ2-3|-|TRBV3-1/TRBV3-2
CASSPSKWGGGTDTQYF
TGTGCCAGCAGCCCCAGTAAATGGGGGGGCGGCACAGATACGCAGTATTTT
>medium-sized|TRBJ1-2|-|TRBV18
CASSPGRGANYGYTF
TGTGCCAGCTCTCCGGGAAGGGGGGCTAACTATGGCTACACCTTC
>-|TRBJ2-5|-|TRBV28
CASSLALRRTQYF
TGTGCCAGCAGTTTGGCGCTCCGAAGAACCCAGTACTTC
>once|TRBJ1-2|-|TRBV18
CASSPTYRDGYTF
TGTGCCAGCTCACCGACTTACAGGGACGGCTACACCTTC
>-|TRBJ2-3|-|TRBV9
CASSVGASTDTQYF
TGTGCCAGCAGCGTAGGAGCTAGCACAGATACGCAGTATTTT
>-|TRBJ2-4|-|TRBV20-1
CSAGYALIQYF
TGCAGTGCTGGCTACGCCTTGATTCAGTACTTC
>once|TRBJ1-2|-|TRBV19
CASSIGHLDYGYTF
TGTGCCAGTAGTATTGGACACCTTGACTATGGCTACACCTTC
>few|TRBJ1-5|-|TRBV19
CASRSTGTWGNQPQHF
TGTGCCAGTAGGAGTACGGGGACTTGGGGCAATCAGCCCCAGCATTTT
>-|TRBJ2-7|-|TRBV11-3
CASSSSYEQYF
TGTGCCAGCAGCTCCTCCTACGAGCAGTACTTC
>-|TRBJ2-1|-|TRBV11-3
CASSLSGDNEQFF
TGTGCCAGCAGCTTATCTGGAGACAATGAGCAGTTCTTC
>few|TRBJ2-5|-|TRBV6-5
CASMEETQYF
TGTGCCAGCATGGAGGAGACCCAGTACTTC
>-|TRBJ1-5|-|TRBV12-3/TRBV12-4
CASSLESNQPQHF
TGTGCCAGCAGTTTGGAGAGCAATCAGCCCCAGCATTTT
>-|TRBJ1-2|-|TRBV11-3
CASSLAANYGYTF
TGTGCCAGCAGCTTAGCAGCTAACTATGGCTACACCTTC
>-|TRBJ2-4|TRBD1|TRBV7-7
CASSQGERDRGKNIQYF
TGTGCCAGCAGCCAGGGGGAAAGGGACAGGGGTAAAAACATTCAGTACTTC
>-|TRBJ1-2|-|TRBV9
CASSGGPGRRYYTF
TGTGCCAGCAGCGGGGGACCGGGCAGACGATACTACACCTTC
>-|TRBJ2-3|-|TRBV14
CASSQVVPGAGDTQYF
TGTGCCAGCAGCCAAGTGGTTCCGGGGGCAGGAGATACGCAGTATTTT
>-|TRBJ2-1|-|TRBV7-3
CASSLGGRGNEQFF
TGTGCCAGCAGCTTGGGGGGCAGGGGCAATGAGCAGTTCTTC
>-|TRBJ1-6|-|TRBV6-2/TRBV6-3
CASSPRGTYNSPLHF
TGTGCCAGCAGTCCCAGGGGAACCTATAATTCACCCCTCCACTTT
>-|TRBJ2-1|-|TRBV5-1
CASSPGPGVEDEQFF
TGCGCCAGCAGCCCGGGACCAGGGGTAGAGGATGAGCAGTTCTTC
>-|TRBJ1-1|-|TRBV4-1
CASSHWDTSTEAFF
TGCGCCAGCAGCCATTGGGACACTAGCACTGAAGCTTTCTTT
>-|TRBJ2-7|TRBD1|TRBV25-1
CASTKGQGVTYEQYF
TGTGCCAGCACCAAGGGACAGGGGGTAACTTACGAGCAGTACTTC
>few|TRBJ1-3|-|TRBV30
CAWSVNSPSGNTIYF
TGTGCCTGGAGTGTTAACTCTCCCTCTGGAAACACCATATATTTT
>-|TRBJ2-2|TRBD2|TRBV24-1
CATSRTSNTGELFF
TGTGCCACCAGTAGGACTAGCAACACCGGGGAGCTGTTTTTT
>-|TRBJ2-2|-|TRBV10-3
CAIVASRVLNTGELFF
TGTGCCATCGTCGCCTCTAGGGTCTTGAACACCGGGGAGCTGTTTTTT
>-|TRBJ1-1|TRBD1|TRBV3-1/TRBV3-2
CASSQVPGQGSEAFF
TGTGCCAGCAGCCAAGTCCCGGGACAGGGCTCTGAAGCTTTCTTT
>-|TRBJ1-1|TRBD1|TRBV3-1/TRBV3-2
CASSPDRAHLNTEAFF
TGTGCCAGCAGCCCCGACAGGGCCCACCTGAACACTGAAGCTTTCTTT
>-|TRBJ1-5|TRBD1|TRBV28
CASSPGQGNQPQHF
TGTGCCAGCAGTCCAGGACAGGGCAATCAGCCCCAGCATTTT
>-|TRBJ1-1|TRBD1|TRBV25-1
CASSLGGSGTEAFF
TGTGCCAGCAGTTTAGGGGGCTCGGGCACTGAAGCTTTCTTT
>-|TRBJ1-2|TRBD1|TRBV30
CAWNRGLIYGYTF
TGTGCCTGGAACAGGGGGCTTATCTATGGCTACACCTTC
>-|TRBJ2-3|TRBD1|TRBV30
CAVAQGAGTDTQYF
TGTGCCGTGGCTCAGGGGGCCGGCACAGATACGCAGTATTTT
>-|TRBJ2-7|TRBD1|TRBV25-1
CASSSSGQTYEQYF
TGTGCCAGCTCATCATCGGGACAGACCTACGAGCAGTACTTC
>-|TRBJ2-5|TRBD2|TRBV30
CASDPGGSPQETQYF
TGTGCCAGTGATCCGGGGGGATCCCCCCAAGAGACCCAGTACTTC
>-|TRBJ2-2|-|TRBV10-1
CASSESRTGELFF
TGCGCCAGCAGTGAGTCGAGGACCGGGGAGCTGTTTTTT
>-|TRBJ1-5|-|TRBV10-1
CASSESEGQPQHF
TGCGCCAGCAGTGAGTCGGAGGGTCAGCCCCAGCATTTT
>-|TRBJ1-2|-|TRBV28
CASSSGTATRGYTF
TGTGCCAGCAGTTCCGGGACGGCGACCCGTGGCTACACCTTC
>few|TRBJ2-5|TRBD2|TRBV11-2
CASSLDRLAGGQETQYF
TGTGCCAGCAGCTTAGATCGACTAGCGGGGGGGCAAGAGACCCAGTACTTC
>-|TRBJ1-1|-|TRBV30
CAWSLYPGNTEAFF
TGTGCCTGGAGTCTATACCCGGGGAACACTGAAGCTTTCTTT
>-|TRBJ1-1|-|TRBV11-2
CASSLDGGDLNTEAFF
TGTGCCAGCAGCTTAGACGGAGGGGACCTGAACACTGAAGCTTTCTTT
>-|TRBJ2-5|TRBD1|TRBV11-1
CASSLTTGGQETQYF
TGTGCCAGCAGCTTGACGACAGGGGGTCAAGAGACCCAGTACTTC
>-|TRBJ2-1|TRBD2|TRBV6-6
CASSPGTSGGAFLNEQFF
TGTGCCAGCAGTCCCGGGACTAGCGGGGGGGCCTTTCTCAATGAGCAGTTCTTC
>-|TRBJ2-7|TRBD2|TRBV19
CASSILAGESYEQYF
TGTGCCAGTAGTATACTAGCGGGGGAGTCCTACGAGCAGTACTTC
>-|TRBJ2-3|-|TRBV7-9
CASSWGADTQYF
TGTGCCAGCAGCTGGGGCGCGGATACGCAGTATTTT
>-|TRBJ2-1|-|TRBV5-1
CASSFISEQFF
TGCGCCAGCAGCTTTATAAGTGAGCAGTTCTTC
>-|TRBJ2-5|-|TRBV7-2
CASSLWFGAQETQYF
TGTGCCAGCAGCTTGTGGTTCGGGGCACAAGAGACCCAGTACTTC
>-|TRBJ1-5|TRBD1|TRBV5-5
CASSLLPGQGNQPQHF
TGTGCCAGCAGCTTACTTCCGGGACAGGGAAATCAGCCCCAGCATTTT
>-|TRBJ1-6|-|TRBV5-4
CASSSAGGGGYRSPLHF
TGTGCCAGCAGTTCCGCAGGAGGGGGGGGGTACCGTTCACCCCTCCACTTT
>few|TRBJ1-6|TRBD1|TRBV19
CASRSGQANSPLHF
TGTGCCAGTAGGTCCGGACAGGCAAATTCACCCCTCCACTTT
>-|TRBJ1-1|-|TRBV7-9
CASSLAGNTEAFF
TGTGCCAGCAGCTTAGCTGGGAACACTGAAGCTTTCTTT
>-|TRBJ2-1|-|TRBV19
CASHSGGLPNEQFF
TGTGCCAGTCACTCCGGGGGGCTACCCAATGAGCAGTTCTTC
>-|TRBJ1-6|-|TRBV7-9
CASSLDSEGPLHF
TGTGCCAGCAGCTTGGACAGTGAAGGGCCCCTCCACTTT
>-|TRBJ1-2|-|TRBV4-3
CASSARSPGTTYGYTF
TGCGCCAGCAGCGCAAGGTCCCCCGGGACTACTTATGGCTACACCTTC
>-|TRBJ1-3|TRBD1|TRBV7-9
CASSLDPGQGENTIYF
TGTGCCAGCAGCTTAGATCCGGGACAGGGGGAAAACACCATATATTTT